Listed below are T cell receptor beta chains from one sample, sequenced in a study of tumor-infiltrating lymphocytes in primary liver carcinoma. MiXCR was run by TCRdb on the multiplex PCR reads, yielding one entry per CDR3 protein. This repertoire shows under 130,000 distinct CDR3 sequences, roughly 80% found once; its top ten account for approximately 21%. Sequenced input: liver tumor tissue from sampling region 3. The source of these receptors is a man aged 40-55 years with primary liver carcinoma and hepatitis B virus infection. CDR3s include the opening cysteine and the closing phenylalanine or tryptophan. The order of the fields is J gene, clone size, D gene, V gene, CDR3 DNA, CDR3 protein. D genes are given only for firm matches. Some rows have no size entry. The others give once, few or many, or a class for an expanded clone.

TRBJ1-1,.,.,TRBV14,TGTGCCAGCAGGGAGAGGGGAAACACTAAAGCTTTCTTT,CASRERGNTKAFF
TRBJ1-1,many,.,TRBV11-2,TGTGCCAGCAGCTTAGACTTTAGATGGGCGAACACTGAAGCTTTCTTT,CASSLDFRWANTEAFF
TRBJ2-7,.,.,TRBV6-2/TRBV6-3,TGTGCCAGCAACGACACCAAGGGAAGGTACGAGGAGTACTTC,CASNDTKGRYEEYF
TRBJ2-1,.,.,TRBV6-2/TRBV6-3,TGTGCCAGCAAAGCTAGTGGGAGGAGTGAGCAGTTCTTC,CASKASGRSEQFF
TRBJ2-7,.,TRBD1,TRBV6-2/TRBV6-3,TGTGCCAAAAGCTGGACAGGGGGTTACGAGCAGTACTTC,CAKSWTGGYEQYF
TRBJ2-5,.,TRBD1,TRBV6-2/TRBV6-3,TGTGCCAAAAGTCGAACCCCCAGGGGGCGATTCGGCGAGACCCAGTACTTC,CAKSRTPRGRFGETQYF
TRBJ2-3,.,.,TRBV6-1,TGTGCCAGCAGTGAAGCCGGAGGACAGAGACCAGATACGCAGTATTTT,CASSEAGGQRPDTQYF
TRBJ2-7,medium-sized,TRBD2,TRBV5-5,TGTGCCAGCAGCTTGGTTATAGGAGCGGGAGTATGGGAGCAGTACTTC,CASSLVIGAGVWEQYF
TRBJ1-1,once,TRBD1,TRBV29-1,TGCAGCGTTGATGCTAGCAGGGGGGCTTTCTTT,CSVDASRGAFF
TRBJ2-5,.,TRBD2,TRBV12-3/TRBV12-4,TGTGCCAGCAGTTCGAACAGCGGGGAGACCCAGTGCTTC,CASSSNSGETQCF
TRBJ2-2,.,TRBD2,TRBV11-2,TGCGCCAGCAGCCTTGTAGCGGGAACGAACACCGGGGAGCTGTTTTTT,CASSLVAGTNTGELFF
TRBJ1-2,.,.,TRBV4-3,TGCGCCAGCAGCCAATATTCGGGCTTGGGGGGCTACACCTTC,CASSQYSGLGGYTF
TRBJ1-2,few,.,TRBV28,TGTGCCAGCAGGGCTGGCGGTCCCTATGGCTACACCTTC,CASRAGGPYGYTF
TRBJ2-3,.,.,TRBV11-2,TGTGTCAGCAGCTTAAACCGACAAGGGGATACGAAGTGTTTT,CVSSLNRQGDTKCF
TRBJ1-2,.,.,TRBV29-1,TGCAGCGCTTCAGGGTTGACTAACTATGGCTACACCTTC,CSASGLTNYGYTF
TRBJ2-7,few,.,TRBV11-2,TGTGCCAGCAGCATACGATGGGCAGGGGAAAAGGAGCAGTACTTC,CASSIRWAGEKEQYF
TRBJ2-3,few,.,TRBV11-2,TGTGCCAGCAGCTTAGATCCGGGGGAGACTATTACAGATACACAGTATTTT,CASSLDPGETITDTQYF
TRBJ2-3,.,TRBD1,TRBV5-1,TGCGCCAGCAGCTTGAACGACAGGGGAGGCACAGATACGCAGTGTTTT,CASSLNDRGGTDTQCF
TRBJ1-1,.,.,TRBV29-1,TGCAGCGTCCGCCCGTCTGGGAGAAACACTGAAGCTTACTTT,CSVRPSGRNTEAYF
TRBJ1-5,.,.,TRBV4-1,TGCGCCAGCAGTATTGCTCTCGATCAGTCCCAGCATTTT,CASSIALDQSQHF
TRBJ2-4,.,.,TRBV11-1,TGTGTCAGCAGCTTTCCCCGGACTGGCGGGACCAAAAACATTCAATACTTC,CVSSFPRTGGTKNIQYF
TRBJ2-1,.,.,TRBV19,TGTGTCAGTAGTTCCGGGATAGCGGCTACTCATGAGCAGTTCTTC,CVSSSGIAATHEQFF
TRBJ1-1,.,TRBD1,TRBV6-6,TGCGCCAGCAGCACAGGGGGGATTACTGAAGTTTTCTTT,CASSTGGITEVFF
TRBJ2-7,once,.,TRBV7-2,TGTGCCAGCAGCGGCGCACTAGGCCACTCCTACGAGGAGTACTTC,CASSGALGHSYEEYF
TRBJ2-5,.,.,TRBV10-3,TGTACCATCAGAGGGGGGGCCCTACAAGAGACCCAGTACTTC,CTIRGGALQETQYF
TRBJ2-7,.,TRBD1,TRBV10-2,TGCACCAGTAGCCGGGACAGGGGTATCGACGAGCAATACTTC,CTSSRDRGIDEQYF
TRBJ1-1,.,.,TRBV9,TGTGCCAGCAGTACTACCCAGGAGACTGAAGCTTTCTTT,CASSTTQETEAFF
TRBJ1-6,.,.,TRBV11-1,TGTGCCAGCAGCTTGACTCTGGTTTCACCCCTCCACTTT,CASSLTLVSPLHF
TRBJ2-5,.,TRBD2,TRBV14,TGTGCCAGCGGCCAACTCGGGGGGGGTGAGACCCAGTACTTC,CASGQLGGGETQYF
TRBJ2-7,.,TRBD1,TRBV6-1,TGTGCCAGCACCCCACCGTCGGGACAGGGGTCCTACGAACAGTACTTC,CASTPPSGQGSYEQYF
TRBJ2-7,once,.,TRBV6-2/TRBV6-3,TGTGCCAGCAGTTGCGGAGTAGCAACAGAGCAGTACTTC,CASSCGVATEQYF